Listed here are 26 T cell receptor beta chains from one sample, sequenced in a study of cytomegalovirus exposure and HLA in healthy donors. The PCR made use of 60 Vbeta and 13 Jbeta primers. Sequencing was performed with immunoSEQ multiplex PCR; in TCRdb, only in-frame clones are kept and a portion is missing. The table has about 180,000 clones, about 80% seen once. Sequenced: PBMCs. The receptors derive from a man aged 25 to 45 in good health and CMV-seronegative.

The rearrangement links TRBV27 to TRBJ1-4; D is ambiguous. The CDR3 extends over 14 amino acids. Germline CDR1 MNHEY, CDR2 SMNVEV (reference sequence). Trimming shortened V by 8 bases and J by 7 bases, and 17 bases separated the two germline ends. The DNA for the CDR3 is TGTGCCAGCGGCGGCGTTCGTAACGGTGAAAAACTGTTTTTT. This codes for CASGGVRNGEKLFF.

This clone was recorded once. The chain has TRBV29-1 and TRBJ2-7; 12 nucleotides align to TRBD2. V dropped 4 bases and J dropped 7; count of bases not matched to a gene: 8. This CDR3 region has 14 residues. The germline V gene has CDR1 SQVTM and CDR2 ANQGSEA. CDR3 sequence reads: CSVATSGGSGEQYF. The CDR3 coding sequence is TGCAGCGTTGCGACTAGCGGGGGATCGGGTGAGCAGTACTTC.

This sequence joins TRBV30 and TRBJ2-5; the match to TRBD2 covers 13 bases. The CDR3 is 15 amino acids. Losses at the gene ends were 4 bases for V and 4 bases for J; bases not matched to a gene: 6. Germline V CDR1 and CDR2: GTSNPN, SVGIG (reference sequence). The DNA of the CDR3 is TGTGCCTGGACAGGACTAGCGGGAGTCGGAGAGACCCAGTACTTC. Amino acid sequence: CAWTGLAGVGETQYF.

This clone was seen a single time. This chain links TRBV30 with TRBJ2-3; TRBD2 agrees at 10 bases. The CDR3 is made up of 15 amino acids. Germline V gene data show CDR1 as GTSNPN and CDR2 as SVGIG (reference sequence). Trimming at V came to 3 bases and at J to 3 bases, leaving 6 bases not matched to a gene. CDR3 nucleotide sequence: TGTGCCTGGAGCCGGACTAGCGGAACTACAGATACGCAGTATTTT. The encoded protein is CAWSRTSGTTDTQYF.

The chain links TRBV9 to TRBJ1-1; 8 bases map to TRBD1. The J segment lost 5 bases and the V segment lost 4 bases, leaving 10 bases of the junction unmatched. Germline V gene lookup returns CDR1 SGDLS and CDR2 YYNGEE. The CDR3 is 15 residues long. In DNA, the CDR3 is TGTGCCAGCAGCCCTTGGACAGGGCCGAGAACTGAAGCTTTCTTT. Residues: CASSPWTGPRTEAFF.

The V call is TRBV7-2, the J call TRBJ2-7; a weak D match, TRBD1 (5 bases). CDR1 and CDR2 from the germline V gene are SGHTA and FQGNSA. V gave up 2 bases and J gave up 5 bases, with 13 bases separating them. CDR3 length: 14 amino acids. The CDR3 coding sequence is TGTGCCAGCAGCTTAAGAGAAACAGGCGACGAGCAGTACTTC. As protein: CASSLRETGDEQYF.

The V call is TRBV6-6, the J call TRBJ2-5; TRBD1 might be the D (5 bases). Trimming removed 8 bases from V and 2 bases from J, with 18 bases in between. CDR1 is MNHNY, CDR2 SVGAGI, per germline (reference sequence). This CDR3 comprises 15 residues. CDR3 coding DNA: TGTGCCAGCGTCCGGGCTCCCCCAGGGCAAGAGACCCAGTACTTC. Translated, it gives CASVRAPPGQETQYF.

This sequence joins TRBV6-5 and TRBJ2-3; D may be TRBD1 (6 bases). The V end lost 6 bases, the J end lost 0 bases, and 10 bases lay between the germline ends. CDR1 is MNHEY and CDR2 is SVGAGI in the germline V gene. The CDR3 extends over 14 amino acids. The CDR3 DNA sequence: TGTGCCAGCAGGACAGGATTTAGCACAGATACGCAGTATTTT. It specifies CASRTGFSTDTQYF.

The chain couples TRBV9 to TRBJ2-7, with D hard to call. This CDR3 comprises 14 residues. The ends were cut back, 4 bases at V and 3 bases at J, with 14 bases in the middle. Per the germline V gene, CDR1 is SGDLS and CDR2 is YYNGEE. CDR3 amino acids: CASSPTLANYEQYF. In nucleotides, the CDR3 is TGTGCCAGCAGCCCCACGTTGGCAAACTACGAGCAGTACTTC. Combining the CDR3 with reference TRBV9 and TRBJ2-7 gives the whole variable domain DSGVTQTPKHLITATGQRVTLRCSPRSGDLSVYWYQQSLDQGLQFLIQYYNGEERAKGNILERFSAQQFPDLHSELNLSSLELGDSALYFCASSPTLANYEQYFGPGTRLTVT.

The genes are TRBV11-3 and TRBJ2-7; perhaps TRBD1 as D (5 bases). V dropped 4 bases and J dropped 1 base, with 8 bases sitting between them. In germline, CDR1 is SGHNT, CDR2 YENEEA. CDR3 size: 13 residues. The DNA of the CDR3 is TGTGCCAGCAGCTCAGGGCCGTCCTACGAGCAGTACTTC. It is translated as CASSSGPSYEQYF.

This rearrangement joins TRBV7-9 to TRBJ2-5; D ambiguous. Germline CDR1 is SEHNR and CDR2 is FQNEAQ (reference sequence). This CDR3 contains 14 residues. V lost 2 bases to trimming and J lost 2 bases, with 9 bases between them. CDR3 in amino acids: CASSLRQSQETQYF. The CDR3 DNA follows: TGTGCCAGCAGCTTACGTCAGTCACAAGAGACCCAGTACTTC.

The V call is TRBV6-5, the J call TRBJ1-6, with unresolved D. CDR3 length: 15 residues. Germline V gene sequence: CDR1 MNHEY, CDR2 SVGAGI. V lost 2 bases, J lost 10 bases, and 15 bases lay in between. CDR3 loop: CASSYGGVGESPLHF. The CDR3 coding sequence is TGTGCCAGCAGTTACGGCGGTGTCGGGGAATCACCCCTCCACTTT.

The chain links TRBV4-3 to TRBJ2-7; D is undetermined. The CDR3 totals 14 residues. The V gene's germline CDR1 is LGHNA and CDR2 YSLEER. The V gene lost 0 bases and the J gene lost 2 bases, with 8 bases spanning the gap. The CDR3, as DNA: TGCGCCAGCAGCCAAGATGCAGGCCCCTACGAGCAGTACTTC. Translating it yields CASSQDAGPYEQYF.

The chain has TRBV2 and TRBJ2-7; D may be TRBD2 (5 bases). V was clipped by 5 bases and J by 4 bases, with 15 bases between them. CDR1 SNHLY and CDR2 FYNNEI come from the germline V gene. This CDR3 region has 14 residues. The DNA for the CDR3 is TGTGCCAGCAGTCAGGTGGGAGTTACATACGAGCAGTACTTC. This sequence encodes CASSQVGVTYEQYF. Using reference TRBV2 and TRBJ2-7 for the parts outside the CDR3, the full variable domain is EPEVTQTPSHQVTQMGQEVILRCVPISNHLYFYWYRQILGQKVEFLVSFYNNEISEKSEIFDDQFSVERPDGSNFTLKIRSTKLEDSAMYFCASSQVGVTYEQYFGPGTRLTVT.

This chain joins TRBV4-3 and TRBJ2-7, with 9 bases aligning to TRBD2. This CDR3 contains 14 residues. V trimming: 3 bases; J trimming: 6 bases; junction bases outside the gene matches: 6. The germline gives CDR1 LGHNA, CDR2 YSLEER. CDR3 in DNA: TGCGCCAGCAGCCAGGGAGCGGGGGGAACCGAGCAGTACTTC. Protein: CASSQGAGGTEQYF.

This CDR3 reads CASSRGGKGMSQNIQYF. As DNA, the CDR3 is TGTGCCAGTAGTAGGGGGGGTAAGGGGATGAGTCAAAACATTCAGTACTTC. The rearrangement joins TRBV19 to TRBJ2-4; TRBD2 matches 7 bases. CDR3 size: 17 residues. V gave up 4 bases and J gave up 5 bases; unmatched junction bases: 14. Per germline, CDR1 LNHDA and CDR2 SQIVND (reference sequence).

The V gene is TRBV5-6, the J gene TRBJ2-1, with D maybe TRBD2 (5 bases). The CDR3 spans 12 residues. V was trimmed by 2 bases and J by 9 bases, leaving 9 bases between them. The germline V gene has CDR1 SGHDT and CDR2 YYEEEE. The CDR3 DNA reads as TGTGCCAGCAGCTTCGAGGAGGCTGAGCAGTTCTTC. Translated, it gives CASSFEEAEQFF.

The chain couples TRBV7-2 to TRBJ2-7; 8 bases line up with TRBD2. There are 15 residues in the CDR3. The V gene's germline CDR1 is SGHTA and CDR2 FQGNSA. The J segment lost 0 bases and the V segment lost 2 bases, leaving 3 bases of the junction unmatched. The CDR3 sequence: CASSLQAGDSYEQYF. CDR3 nucleotide sequence: TGTGCCAGCAGCTTACAAGCGGGGGACTCCTACGAGCAGTACTTC.

The V call is TRBV19, the J call TRBJ2-4, with TRBD1 identical over 11 bases. V trimming: 9 bases; J trimming: 8 bases; junction bases outside the gene matches: 6. CDR1 is LNHDA and CDR2 is SQIVND in the germline V gene (reference sequence). This CDR3 has 13 amino acids. The CDR3 DNA follows: TGTGCCAGCACAGGACAGGGGGCTGACATTCAGTACTTC. Its protein product is CASTGQGADIQYF.

The chain combines TRBV7-6 with TRBJ2-2; a possible D gene is TRBD2 (5 bases). Trimming pared 0 bases from V and 7 bases from J, leaving 6 bases between. The CDR3 has 13 amino acids. Germline V gene lookup returns CDR1 SGHVS and CDR2 FNYEAQ. The CDR3 region has the DNA TGTGCCAGCAGCTTAGCCGGGGACGGGGAGCTGTTTTTT. This gives the protein CASSLAGDGELFF. Full variable domain (remainder filled in from reference TRBV7-6 and TRBJ2-2): GAGVSQSPRYKVTKRGQDVALRCDPISGHVSLYWYRQALGQGPEFLTYFNYEAQQDKSGLPNDRFSAERPEGSISTLTIQRTEQRDSAMYRCASSLAGDGELFFGEGSRLTVL.

CDR3 sequence: CAWTPRGTSYEQYF. The CDR3 DNA reads TGTGCCTGGACCCCTCGGGGGACTAGCTACGAGCAGTACTTC. The chain is built from TRBV30 and TRBJ2-7, with 8 positions matching TRBD2. The CDR3 is 14 residues long. The germline CDR1 and CDR2 sequences are GTSNPN and SVGIG (reference sequence). V was pared by 4 bases and J by 3 bases, with 8 bases of the junction left unmatched. The variable domain in full, with the rest retrieved from reference TRBV30 and TRBJ2-7, is SQTIHQWPATLVQPVGSPLSLECTVEGTSNPNLYWYRQAAGRGLQLLFYSVGIGQISSEVPQNLSASRPQDRQFILSSKKLLLSDSGFYLCAWTPRGTSYEQYFGPGTRLTVT.

The chain joins TRBV7-3 to TRBJ2-3; D possibly corresponds to TRBD1 (5 bases). This CDR3 has 15 amino acids. Germline loops: CDR1 SGHTA, CDR2 FQGTGA. V gave up 5 bases and J gave up 0 bases, with 12 bases separating them. The DNA for the CDR3 is TGTGCCAGCAGCCCCAACGGACATAGCACAGATACGCAGTATTTT. It yields the protein CASSPNGHSTDTQYF.

This clone was seen only a few times. This chain links TRBV9 with TRBJ2-7; D may be TRBD2 (6 bases). CDR1 is SGDLS and CDR2 is YYNGEE in the germline V gene. This CDR3 has 15 residues. V was cut by 3 bases and J by 1 base, with 14 bases left in between. The CDR3 region is CASSAGLDPSYEQYF. Here the CDR3 DNA reads TGTGCCAGCAGCGCGGGACTCGACCCGTCCTACGAGCAGTACTTC.

The CDR3 bases are TGTGCCAGCAGTCTGAAATCAACACCCGACCAAGAGACCCAGTACTTC. Protein sequence: CASSLKSTPDQETQYF. The gene calls are TRBV6-6 and TRBJ2-5; D remains unclear. CDR1 is MNHNY and CDR2 is SVGAGI in the germline V gene (reference sequence). This CDR3 contains 16 residues. V dropped 5 bases and J dropped 0 bases, with 16 bases sitting between them.

The chain has TRBV4-2 and TRBJ2-1; 7 bases are shared with TRBD2. Germline V gives CDR1 LGHNA, CDR2 YNFKEQ. The V segment lost 4 bases and the J segment 0 bases; nucleotides outside the gene matches: 6. CDR3 length: 16 residues. The CDR3 is CASSLNSGASYNEQFF. The DNA of the CDR3 is TGTGCCAGCAGCCTTAACAGCGGGGCCTCCTACAATGAGCAGTTCTTC.

This clone was observed a single time. The CDR3 reads CASSLLGRSEGFF. CDR3 DNA: TGTGCCAGCAGCTTGTTAGGGCGCTCAGAGGGGTTCTTC. The V call is TRBV5-4, the J call TRBJ2-1; TRBD2 might be the D (5 bases). Trimming cost V 1 base and J 15 bases, with 17 bases left between them. Germline CDR1 SGHNT, CDR2 YYREEE (reference sequence). The CDR3 is 13 amino acids. The full variable domain, its missing parts supplied by reference TRBV5-4 and TRBJ2-1, is ETGVTQSPTHLIKTRGQQVTLRCSSQSGHNTVSWYQQALGQGPQFIFQYYREEENGRGNFPPRFSGLQFPNYSSELNVNALELDDSALYLCASSLLGRSEGFFGPGTRLTVL.